Sequencing of this T cell receptor (beta chain) was carried out in a study of OX40 agonist ivuxolimab in advanced cancers. Study overall: Patients with hepatocellular carcinoma, melanoma, renal cell or head and neck cancer made up the dose-escalation patients. A partial response was reached by three patients: one with hepatocellular carcinoma and two with cutaneous melanoma. General observations from the study: Among the lowest peripheral clonal expansion occurred in 0.1-3.0 mg/kg partial responders. CD8+ T cells averaged more expanded clones than CD4+.

Turning to this clone: Its antigen is undetermined.

Sequenced by immunoSEQ multiplex PCR; TCRdb stores in-frame clones only, minus some. The profile shows 40,000 to 65,000 clones, about 88% of them singletons. V was clipped by 5 bases and J by 7 bases, with 14 bases between them. Germline CDR1 is SEHNR and CDR2 is FQNEAQ (reference sequence). There are 13 residues in the CDR3. The J gene is TRBJ1-1, the V gene TRBV7-9; D not resolved. The receptor's source is an adult with an advanced solid tumor such as melanoma, head and neck, liver or kidney cancer. The source material was CD4+ or CD8+ T cells sorted from blood, sampled in a trial of the OX40 agonist ivuxolimab. This CDR3 reads CASSPMTGVEAFF. CDR3 nucleotide sequence: TGTGCCAGCAGCCCCATGACCGGGGTTGAAGCTTTCTTT.